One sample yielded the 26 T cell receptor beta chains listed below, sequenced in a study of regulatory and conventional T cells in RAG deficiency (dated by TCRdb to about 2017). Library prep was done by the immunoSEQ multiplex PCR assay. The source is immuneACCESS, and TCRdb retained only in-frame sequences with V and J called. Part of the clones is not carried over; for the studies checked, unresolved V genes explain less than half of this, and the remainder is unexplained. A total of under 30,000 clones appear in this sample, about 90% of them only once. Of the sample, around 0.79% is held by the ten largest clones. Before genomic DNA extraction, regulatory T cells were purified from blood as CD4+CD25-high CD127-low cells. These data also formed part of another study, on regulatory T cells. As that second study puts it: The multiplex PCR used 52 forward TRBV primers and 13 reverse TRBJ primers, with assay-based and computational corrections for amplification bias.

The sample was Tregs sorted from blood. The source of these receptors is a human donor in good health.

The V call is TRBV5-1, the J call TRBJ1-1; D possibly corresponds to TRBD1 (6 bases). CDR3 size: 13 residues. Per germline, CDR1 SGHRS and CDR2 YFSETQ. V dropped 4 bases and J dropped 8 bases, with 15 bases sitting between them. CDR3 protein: CASSVYPGTEAFF. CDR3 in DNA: TGCGCCAGCAGCGTGTATCCCGGGACAGAAGCTTTCTTT.

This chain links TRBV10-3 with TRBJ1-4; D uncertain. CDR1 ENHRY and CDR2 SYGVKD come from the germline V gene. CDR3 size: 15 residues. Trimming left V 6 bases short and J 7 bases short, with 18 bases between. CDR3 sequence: CAIRGGGINGEKLFF. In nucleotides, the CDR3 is TGTGCCATCAGGGGCGGAGGGATCAACGGTGAAAAACTGTTTTTT.

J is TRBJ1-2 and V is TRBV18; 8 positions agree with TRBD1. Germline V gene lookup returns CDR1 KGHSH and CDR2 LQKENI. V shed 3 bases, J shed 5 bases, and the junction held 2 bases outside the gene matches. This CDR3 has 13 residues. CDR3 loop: CASSPGDRYGYTF. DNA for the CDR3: TGTGCCAGCTCACCGGGGGACAGGTATGGCTACACCTTC.

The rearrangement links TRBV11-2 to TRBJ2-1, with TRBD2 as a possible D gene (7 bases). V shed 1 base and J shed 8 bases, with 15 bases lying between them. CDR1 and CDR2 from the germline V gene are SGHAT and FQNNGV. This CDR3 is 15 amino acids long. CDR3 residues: CASSLVDGGRDEQFF. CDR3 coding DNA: TGTGCCAGCAGCTTAGTGGACGGGGGGCGGGATGAGCAGTTCTTC.

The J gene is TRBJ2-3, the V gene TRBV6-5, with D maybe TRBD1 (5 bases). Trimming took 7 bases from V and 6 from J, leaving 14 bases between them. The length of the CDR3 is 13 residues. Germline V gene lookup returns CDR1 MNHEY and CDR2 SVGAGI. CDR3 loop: CASTGLWGDTQYF. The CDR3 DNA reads TGTGCCAGCACTGGTTTGTGGGGCGATACGCAGTATTTT.

The CDR3 protein is CASSVGSRLNTEAFF. In nucleotides, the CDR3 is TGTGCCAGCAGCGTAGGAAGTAGACTGAACACTGAAGCTTTCTTT. The chain carries TRBV9 and TRBJ1-1; no definite D call. Trimming left V 0 bases short and J 0 bases short, with 9 bases between. This CDR3 is built from 15 residues. The germline gives CDR1 SGDLS, CDR2 YYNGEE.

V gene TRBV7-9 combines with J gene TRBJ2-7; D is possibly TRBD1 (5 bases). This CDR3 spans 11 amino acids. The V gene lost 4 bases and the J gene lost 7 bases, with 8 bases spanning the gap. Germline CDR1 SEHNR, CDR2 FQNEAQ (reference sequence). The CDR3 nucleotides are TGTGCCAGCAGCTCCCGACAGGAGCAGTACTTC. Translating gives CASSSRQEQYF. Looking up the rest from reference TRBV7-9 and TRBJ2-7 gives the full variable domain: DTGVSQNPRHKITKRGQNVTFRCDPISEHNRLYWYRQTLGQGPEFLTYFQNEAQLEKSRLLSDRFSAERPKGSFSTLEIQRTEQGDSAMYLCASSSRQEQYFGPGTRLTVT.

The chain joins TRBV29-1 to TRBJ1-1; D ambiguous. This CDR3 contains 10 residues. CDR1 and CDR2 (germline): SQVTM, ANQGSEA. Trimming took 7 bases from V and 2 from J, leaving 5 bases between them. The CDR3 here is CSAINTEAFF. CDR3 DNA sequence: TGCAGCGCAATTAACACTGAAGCTTTCTTT. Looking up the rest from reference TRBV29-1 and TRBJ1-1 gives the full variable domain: SAVISQKPSRDICQRGTSLTIQCQVDSQVTMMFWYRQQPGQSLTLIATANQGSEATYESGFVIDKFPISRPNLTFSTLTVSNMSPEDSSIYLCSAINTEAFFGQGTRLTVV.

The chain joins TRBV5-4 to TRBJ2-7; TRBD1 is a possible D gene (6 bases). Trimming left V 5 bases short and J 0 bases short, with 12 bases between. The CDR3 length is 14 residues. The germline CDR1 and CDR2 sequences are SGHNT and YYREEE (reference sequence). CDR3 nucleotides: TGTGCCAGCAGAGAACAGGGTGACTCCTACGAGCAGTACTTC. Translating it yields CASREQGDSYEQYF.

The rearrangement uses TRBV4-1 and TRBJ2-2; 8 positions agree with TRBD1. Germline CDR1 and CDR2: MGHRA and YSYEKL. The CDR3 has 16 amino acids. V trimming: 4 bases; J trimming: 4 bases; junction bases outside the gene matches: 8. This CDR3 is CASSRPDRAGTGELFF. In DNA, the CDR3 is TGCGCCAGCAGCCGCCCGGACAGGGCGGGCACCGGGGAGCTGTTTTTT.

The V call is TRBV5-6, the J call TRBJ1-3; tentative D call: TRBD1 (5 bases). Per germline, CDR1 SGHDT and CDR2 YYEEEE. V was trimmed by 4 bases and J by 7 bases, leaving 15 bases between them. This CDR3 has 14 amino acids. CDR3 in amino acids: CASSPGLPRNTIYF. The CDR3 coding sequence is TGTGCCAGCAGCCCGGGACTCCCACGGAACACCATATATTTT.

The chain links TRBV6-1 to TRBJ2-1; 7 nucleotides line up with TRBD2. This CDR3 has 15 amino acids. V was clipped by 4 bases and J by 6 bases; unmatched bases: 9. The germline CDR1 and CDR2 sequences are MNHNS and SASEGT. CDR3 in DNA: TGTGCCAGCAGTGGGACTAGGAGGAAGGGCAATGAGCAGTTCTTC. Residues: CASSGTRRKGNEQFF.

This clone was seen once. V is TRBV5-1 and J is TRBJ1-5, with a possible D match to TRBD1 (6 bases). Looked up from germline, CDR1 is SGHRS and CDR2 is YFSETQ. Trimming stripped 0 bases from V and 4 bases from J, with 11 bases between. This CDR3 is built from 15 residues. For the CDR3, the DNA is TGCGCCAGCAGCTTGGAGGGGGGTGGGAATCAGCCCCAGCATTTT. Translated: CASSLEGGGNQPQHF.

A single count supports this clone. The chain's CDR3 is CASSLRWSGQGSDTQYF. The CDR3, as DNA: TGTGCCAGCAGCTTGCGTTGGTCCGGACAGGGTTCAGATACGCAGTATTTT. V and J are TRBV5-6 and TRBJ2-3, with 8 bases identical to TRBD1. The CDR3 length is 17 residues. Germline CDR1 is SGHDT and CDR2 is YYEEEE. V lost 1 base and J lost 4; bases outside the gene matches: 11. The whole variable domain, remainder taken from reference TRBV5-6 and TRBJ2-3, is DAGVTQSPTHLIKTRGQQVTLRCSPKSGHDTVSWYQQALGQGPQFIFQYYEEEERQRGNFPDRFSGHQFPNYSSELNVNALLLGDSALYLCASSLRWSGQGSDTQYFGPGTRLTVL.

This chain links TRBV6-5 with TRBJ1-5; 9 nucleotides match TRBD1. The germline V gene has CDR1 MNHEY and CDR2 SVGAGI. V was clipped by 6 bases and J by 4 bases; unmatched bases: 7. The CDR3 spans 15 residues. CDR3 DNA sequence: TGTGCCAGCAGGGGGGACAGGGAGTGGAATCAGCCCCAGCATTTT. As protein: CASRGDREWNQPQHF.

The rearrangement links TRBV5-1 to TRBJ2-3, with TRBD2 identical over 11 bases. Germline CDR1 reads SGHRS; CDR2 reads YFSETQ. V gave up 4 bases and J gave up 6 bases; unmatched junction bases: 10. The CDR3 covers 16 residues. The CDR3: CASSKLAGESGDTQYF. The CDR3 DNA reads TGCGCCAGCAGCAAACTAGCGGGGGAGTCCGGTGATACGCAGTATTTT.

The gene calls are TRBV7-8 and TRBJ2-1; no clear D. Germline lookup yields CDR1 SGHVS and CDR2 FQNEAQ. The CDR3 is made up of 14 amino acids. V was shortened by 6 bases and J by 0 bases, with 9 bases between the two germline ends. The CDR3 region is CASRDPSSYNEQFF. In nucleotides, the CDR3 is TGTGCCAGCAGGGACCCGAGCTCCTACAATGAGCAGTTCTTC.

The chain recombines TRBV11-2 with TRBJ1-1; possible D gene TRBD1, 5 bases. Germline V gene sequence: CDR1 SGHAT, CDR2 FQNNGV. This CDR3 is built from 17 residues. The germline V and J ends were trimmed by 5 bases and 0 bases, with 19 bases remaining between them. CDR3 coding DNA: TGTGCCAGCAGCCCAGAGTTCGGGGTGGGGGTGAACACTGAAGCTTTCTTT. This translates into CASSPEFGVGVNTEAFF. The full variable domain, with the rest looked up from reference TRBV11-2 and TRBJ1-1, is EAGVAQSPRYKIIEKRQSVAFWCNPISGHATLYWYQQILGQGPKLLIQFQNNGVVDDSQLPKDRFSAERLKGVDSTLKIQPAKLEDSAVYLCASSPEFGVGVNTEAFFGQGTRLTVV.

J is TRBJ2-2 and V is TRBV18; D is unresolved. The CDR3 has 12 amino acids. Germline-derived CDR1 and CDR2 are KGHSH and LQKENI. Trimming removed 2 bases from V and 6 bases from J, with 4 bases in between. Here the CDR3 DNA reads TGTGCCAGCTCACCAACCGCCGGGGAGCTGTTTTTT. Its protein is CASSPTAGELFF.

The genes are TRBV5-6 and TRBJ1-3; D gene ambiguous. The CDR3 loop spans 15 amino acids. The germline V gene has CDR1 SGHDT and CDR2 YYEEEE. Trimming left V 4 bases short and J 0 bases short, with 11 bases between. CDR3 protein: CASSRRQSSGNTIYF. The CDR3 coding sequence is TGTGCCAGCAGCCGACGACAAAGCTCTGGAAACACCATATATTTT.

CDR3 sequence: CSVGTGVLGYTF. CDR3 DNA sequence: TGCAGCGTTGGGACAGGCGTCCTTGGCTACACCTTC. The chain recombines TRBV29-1 with TRBJ1-2; 7 bases fit TRBD1. With V trimmed by 4 bases and J by 7 bases, 6 bases remained unmatched. Germline V lookup: CDR1 SQVTM, CDR2 ANQGSEA. This CDR3 is 12 amino acids long.

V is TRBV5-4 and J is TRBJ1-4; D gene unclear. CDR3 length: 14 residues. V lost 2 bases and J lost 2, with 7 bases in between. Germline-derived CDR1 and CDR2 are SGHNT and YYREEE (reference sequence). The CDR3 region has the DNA TGTGCCAGCAGCTTCGGGCGGACTAATGAAAAACTGTTTTTT. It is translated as CASSFGRTNEKLFF.

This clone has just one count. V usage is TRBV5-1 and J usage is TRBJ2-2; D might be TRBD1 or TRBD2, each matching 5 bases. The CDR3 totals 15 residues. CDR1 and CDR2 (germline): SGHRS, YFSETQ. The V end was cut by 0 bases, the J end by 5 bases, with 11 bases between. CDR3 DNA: TGCGCCAGCAGCTTGGAGGGGAGAGGTACCGGGGAGCTGTTTTTT. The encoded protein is CASSLEGRGTGELFF.

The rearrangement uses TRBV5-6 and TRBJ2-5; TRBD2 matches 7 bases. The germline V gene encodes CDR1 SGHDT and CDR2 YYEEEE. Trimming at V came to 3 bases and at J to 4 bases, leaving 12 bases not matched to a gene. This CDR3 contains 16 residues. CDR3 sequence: CASSWRTSLVGETQYF. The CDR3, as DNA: TGTGCCAGCAGCTGGCGGACTAGTTTAGTTGGAGAGACCCAGTACTTC.

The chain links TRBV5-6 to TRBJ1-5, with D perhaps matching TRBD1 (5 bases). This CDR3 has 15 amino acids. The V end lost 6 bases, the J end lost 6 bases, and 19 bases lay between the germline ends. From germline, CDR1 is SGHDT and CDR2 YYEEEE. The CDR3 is CASTAGPSEVQPQHF. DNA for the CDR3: TGTGCCAGCACAGCAGGGCCATCAGAGGTTCAGCCCCAGCATTTT. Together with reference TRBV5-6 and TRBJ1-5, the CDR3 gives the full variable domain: DAGVTQSPTHLIKTRGQQVTLRCSPKSGHDTVSWYQQALGQGPQFIFQYYEEEERQRGNFPDRFSGHQFPNYSSELNVNALLLGDSALYLCASTAGPSEVQPQHFGDGTRLSIL.

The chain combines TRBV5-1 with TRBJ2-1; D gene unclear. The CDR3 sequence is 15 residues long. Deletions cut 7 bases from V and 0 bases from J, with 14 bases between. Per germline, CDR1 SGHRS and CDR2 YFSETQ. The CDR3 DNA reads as TGCGCCAGCTCGAGATTGACAAGCTCCTACAATGAGCAGTTCTTC. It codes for CASSRLTSSYNEQFF.